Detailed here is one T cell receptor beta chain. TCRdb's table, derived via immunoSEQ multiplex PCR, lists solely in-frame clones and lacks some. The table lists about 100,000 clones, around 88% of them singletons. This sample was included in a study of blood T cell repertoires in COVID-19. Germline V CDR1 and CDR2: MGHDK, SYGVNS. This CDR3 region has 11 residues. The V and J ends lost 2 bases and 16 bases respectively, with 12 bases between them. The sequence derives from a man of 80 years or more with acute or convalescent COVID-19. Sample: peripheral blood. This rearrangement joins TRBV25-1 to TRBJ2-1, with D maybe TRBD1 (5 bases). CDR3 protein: CASSEQGRGFF. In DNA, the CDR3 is TGTGCCAGCAGTGAACAGGGTAGGGGCTTCTTC.